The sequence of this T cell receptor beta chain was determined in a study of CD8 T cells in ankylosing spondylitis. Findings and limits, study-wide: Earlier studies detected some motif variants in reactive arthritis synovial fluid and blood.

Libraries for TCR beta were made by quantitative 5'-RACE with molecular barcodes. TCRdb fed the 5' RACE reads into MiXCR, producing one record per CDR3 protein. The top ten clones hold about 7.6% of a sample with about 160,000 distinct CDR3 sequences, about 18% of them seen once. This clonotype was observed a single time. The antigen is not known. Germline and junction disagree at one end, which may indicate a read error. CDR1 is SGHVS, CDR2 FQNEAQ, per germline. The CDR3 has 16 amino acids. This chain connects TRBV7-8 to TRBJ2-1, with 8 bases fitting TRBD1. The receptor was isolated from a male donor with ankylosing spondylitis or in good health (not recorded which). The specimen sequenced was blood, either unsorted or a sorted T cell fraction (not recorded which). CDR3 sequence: CASNLSQGAAYNEQFF. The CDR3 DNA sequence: TGTGCCAGCAACTTATCGCAGGGGGCCGCCTACAATGAGCAGTTCTTC.